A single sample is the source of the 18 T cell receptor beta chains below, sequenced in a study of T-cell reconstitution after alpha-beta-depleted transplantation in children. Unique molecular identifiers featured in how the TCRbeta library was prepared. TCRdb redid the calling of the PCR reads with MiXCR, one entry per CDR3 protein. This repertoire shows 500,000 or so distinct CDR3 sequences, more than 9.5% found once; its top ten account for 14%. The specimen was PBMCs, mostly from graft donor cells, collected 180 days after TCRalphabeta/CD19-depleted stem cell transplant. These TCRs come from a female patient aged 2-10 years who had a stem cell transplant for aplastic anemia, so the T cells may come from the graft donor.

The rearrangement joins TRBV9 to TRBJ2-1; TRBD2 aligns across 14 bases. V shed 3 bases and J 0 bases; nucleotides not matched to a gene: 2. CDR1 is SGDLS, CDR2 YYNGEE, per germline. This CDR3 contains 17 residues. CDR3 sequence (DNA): TGTGCCAGCAGCGAGGGGACTAGCGGGAGCTCCTACAATGAGCAGTTCTTC. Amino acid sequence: CASSEGTSGSSYNEQFF.

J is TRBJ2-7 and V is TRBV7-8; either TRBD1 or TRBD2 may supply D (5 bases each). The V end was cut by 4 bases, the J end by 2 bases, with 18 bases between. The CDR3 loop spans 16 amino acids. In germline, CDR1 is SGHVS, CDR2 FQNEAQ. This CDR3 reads CASSSLSVRGPYEQYF. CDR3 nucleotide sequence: TGTGCCAGCAGCTCCCTCTCGGTTCGGGGCCCCTACGAGCAGTACTTC.

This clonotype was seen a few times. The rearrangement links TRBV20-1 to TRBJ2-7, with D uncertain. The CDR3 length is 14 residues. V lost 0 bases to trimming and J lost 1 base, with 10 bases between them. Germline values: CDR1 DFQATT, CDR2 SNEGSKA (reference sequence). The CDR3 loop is CSARDQARSYEQYF. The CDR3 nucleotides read TGCAGTGCTAGAGATCAGGCAAGATCCTACGAGCAGTACTTC.

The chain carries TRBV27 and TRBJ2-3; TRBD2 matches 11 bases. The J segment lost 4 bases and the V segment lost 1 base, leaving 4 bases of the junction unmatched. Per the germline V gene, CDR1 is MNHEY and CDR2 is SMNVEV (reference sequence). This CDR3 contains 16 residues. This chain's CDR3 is CASSLFLAGGPDTQYF. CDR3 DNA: TGTGCCAGCAGTTTATTTCTAGCGGGGGGACCAGATACGCAGTATTTT.

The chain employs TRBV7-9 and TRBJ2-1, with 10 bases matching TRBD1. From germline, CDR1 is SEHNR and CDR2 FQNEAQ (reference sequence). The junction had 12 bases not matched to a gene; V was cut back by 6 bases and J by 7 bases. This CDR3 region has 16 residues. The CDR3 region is CASRPTPGQGGNEQFF. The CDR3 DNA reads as TGTGCCAGCAGGCCTACCCCAGGACAGGGGGGAAATGAGCAGTTCTTC.

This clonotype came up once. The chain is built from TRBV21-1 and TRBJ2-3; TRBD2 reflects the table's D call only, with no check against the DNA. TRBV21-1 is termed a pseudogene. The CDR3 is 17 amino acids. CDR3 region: CASSPESAGRAADTQYF. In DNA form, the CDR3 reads TGTGCCAGCAGTCCTGAATCGGCCGGGAGGGCCGCAGATACGCAGTATTTT.

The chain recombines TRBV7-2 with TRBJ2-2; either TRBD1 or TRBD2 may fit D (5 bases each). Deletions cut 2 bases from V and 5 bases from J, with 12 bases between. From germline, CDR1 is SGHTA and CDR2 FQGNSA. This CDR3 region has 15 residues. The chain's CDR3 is CASSLSGAKTGELFF. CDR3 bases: TGTGCCAGCAGCTTATCCGGGGCCAAGACCGGGGAGCTGTTTTTT. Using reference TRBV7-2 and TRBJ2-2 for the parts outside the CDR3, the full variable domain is GAGVSQSPSNKVTEKGKDVELRCDPISGHTALYWYRQSLGQGLEFLIYFQGNSAPDKSGLPSDRFSAERTGGSVSTLTIQRTQQEDSAVYLCASSLSGAKTGELFFGEGSRLTVL.

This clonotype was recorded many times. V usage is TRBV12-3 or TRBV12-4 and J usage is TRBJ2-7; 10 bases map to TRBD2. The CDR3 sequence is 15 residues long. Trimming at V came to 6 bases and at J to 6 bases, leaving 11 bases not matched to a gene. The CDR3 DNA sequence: TGTGCCAGCAGCCCCTTTCTAGCGGGAGTTAGCGAGCAGTACTTC. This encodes CASSPFLAGVSEQYF.

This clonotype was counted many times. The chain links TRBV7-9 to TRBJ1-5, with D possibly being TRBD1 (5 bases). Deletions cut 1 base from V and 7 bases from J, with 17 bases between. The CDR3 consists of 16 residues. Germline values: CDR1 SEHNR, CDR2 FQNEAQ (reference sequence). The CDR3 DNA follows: TGTGCCAGCAGCTTAGTGGGGGGGACTATTGGCCAGCCCCAGCATTTT. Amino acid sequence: CASSLVGGTIGQPQHF.

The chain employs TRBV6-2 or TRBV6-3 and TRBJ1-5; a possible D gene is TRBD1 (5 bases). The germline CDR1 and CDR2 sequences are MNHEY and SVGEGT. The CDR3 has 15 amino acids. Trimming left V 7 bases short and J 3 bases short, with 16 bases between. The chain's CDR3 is CASTLDSIPNQPQHF. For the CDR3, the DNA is TGTGCCAGCACCCTTGACAGCATCCCCAATCAGCCCCAGCATTTT.

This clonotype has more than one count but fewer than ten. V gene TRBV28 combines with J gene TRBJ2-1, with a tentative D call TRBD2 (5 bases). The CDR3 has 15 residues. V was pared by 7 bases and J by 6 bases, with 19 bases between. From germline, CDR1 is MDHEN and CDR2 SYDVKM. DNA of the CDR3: TGTGCCAGCATACTTCGTCGGACTTCGCCCAATGAGCAGTTCTTC. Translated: CASILRRTSPNEQFF.

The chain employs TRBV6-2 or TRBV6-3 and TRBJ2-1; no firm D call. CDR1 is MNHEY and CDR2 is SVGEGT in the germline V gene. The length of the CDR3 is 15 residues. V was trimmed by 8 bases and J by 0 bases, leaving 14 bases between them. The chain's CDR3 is CASAKASTSYNEQFF. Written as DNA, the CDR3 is TGTGCCAGCGCTAAGGCTTCAACCTCCTACAATGAGCAGTTCTTC.

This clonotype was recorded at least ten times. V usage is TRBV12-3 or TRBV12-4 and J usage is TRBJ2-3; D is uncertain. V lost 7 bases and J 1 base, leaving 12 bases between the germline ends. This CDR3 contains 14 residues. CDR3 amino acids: CASTHHSGTDTQYF. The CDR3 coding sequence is TGTGCCAGCACCCACCACTCCGGCACAGATACGCAGTATTTT.

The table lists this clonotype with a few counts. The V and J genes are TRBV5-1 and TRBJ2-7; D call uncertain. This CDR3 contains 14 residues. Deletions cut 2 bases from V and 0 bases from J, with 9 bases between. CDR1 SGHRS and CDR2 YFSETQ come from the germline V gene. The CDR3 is CASSFPGSSYEQYV. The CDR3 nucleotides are TGCGCCAGCAGCTTCCCGGGTAGCTCCTACGAGCAGTACGTC.

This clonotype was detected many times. Here the CDR3 DNA reads TGTGCCAGCAGCAAAGCCCTGCCGTCCCATGAGCAGTTCTTC. It translates to CASSKALPSHEQFF. The chain couples TRBV21-1 to TRBJ2-1; TRBD2, the table's D call, lacks a check against the DNA. TRBV21-1 is a pseudogene segment. CDR3 length: 14 amino acids.

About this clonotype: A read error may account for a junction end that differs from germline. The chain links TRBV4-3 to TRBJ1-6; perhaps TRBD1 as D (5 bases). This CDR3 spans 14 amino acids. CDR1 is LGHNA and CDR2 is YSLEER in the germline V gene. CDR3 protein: CASNQGANNSPLHF. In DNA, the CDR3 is TGCGCCAGCAACCAAGGGGCTAACAATTCACCCCTCCACTTT.

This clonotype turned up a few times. The CDR3, as DNA: TGTGCCAGTAGTATAGCCAGTTATAGCTCCTACAATGAGCAGTTCTTC. It specifies CASSIASYSSYNEQFF. V gene TRBV19 combines with J gene TRBJ2-1; D not certain. Germline CDR1 LNHDA, CDR2 SQIVND (reference sequence). This CDR3 contains 16 residues. Trimming shortened V by 1 base and J by 0 bases, and 10 bases separated the two germline ends.

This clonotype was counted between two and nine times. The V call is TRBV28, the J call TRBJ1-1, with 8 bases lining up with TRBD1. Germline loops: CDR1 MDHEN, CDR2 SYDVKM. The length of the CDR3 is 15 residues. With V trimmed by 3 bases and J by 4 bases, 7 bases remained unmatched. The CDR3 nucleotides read TGTGCCAGCAGTTTCTCGGGACAGGAAGCCACTGAAGCTTTCTTT. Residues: CASSFSGQEATEAFF.